This entry describes one T cell receptor beta chain. The sample belongs to a study of identical twins. Per germline, CDR1 DFQATT and CDR2 SNEGSKA (reference sequence). This CDR3 spans 12 amino acids. Trimming stripped 0 bases from V and 7 bases from J, with 9 bases between. TCRdb called the 5' RACE reads again in MiXCR, with one record for every CDR3 protein. The sample holds roughly 770,000 distinct CDR3 sequences; 15% to 20% are singletons and the top ten take around 14%. This sample also belongs to another study, concerning T cells expressing NK-cell markers.

The origin of this receptor is a woman younger than 35 in good health. The gene calls are TRBV20-1 and TRBJ1-2; maybe TRBD1 (6 bases). The sample comprised PBMCs. Written as DNA, the CDR3 is TGCAGTGCTAGAGACGGACAGTCTGGCTACACCTTC. This sequence encodes CSARDGQSGYTF.